This T cell receptor beta chain was obtained from a study of T cell clonality in common variable immunodeficiency. Germline V gene sequence: CDR1 LNHDA, CDR2 SQIVND (reference sequence). V gave up 4 bases and J gave up 0 bases; unmatched junction bases: 4. The CDR3 sequence is 16 residues long. Clones were sequenced by immunoSEQ multiplex PCR, and TCRdb holds only the in-frame ones, with some missing. The sample holds tens of thousands of clones, and no clone turns up only once. Points from the study as a whole: Reportedly, TCR beta sequences from common variable immunodeficiency showed fewer deletions and N-nucleotide insertions. Compared with healthy controls, CVID subjects showed increased TCRbeta clonality, mostly in about a third.

Patients had low serum IgG, IgA and/or IgM and specific antibody deficiency. The CVID group had 15 females and fewer than 35 males, mean age roughly 40. Heparinized whole blood, roughly 4.5 to 8 ml, came from each donor. At least ten counts were recorded for this clone. Its antigen is not known. The CDR3 extends 3 residues past the end of the read, so its final part is completed from the germline J gene. This TCR was sampled from a human donor with common variable immunodeficiency. The sample was peripheral blood mononuclear cells. The genes are TRBV19 and TRBJ2-5, with 11 bases aligning to TRBD2. CDR3 loop: CASSNPSGGYQETQYF. Partial CDR3 DNA: TGTGCCAGTAGTAACCCTAGCGGGGGGTACCAAGAGACC.